The rows below give T cell receptor beta chains drawn from one sample of a study of shared clonotypes between healthy human individuals. Libraries were prepared by immunoSEQ multiplex PCR; TCRdb keeps only in-frame clonotypes and omits some of them. The sample carries 550,000 to 800,000 clones, 80% to 95% recorded once. Sequencing was done on a sample of memory CD8+ T cells from PBMCs. Receptors were obtained from a man aged 18 to 29 in good health. Some clones in this sample may be carry-over from other donors' samples. Each CDR3 is given with its conserved first and last residue. A D gene is named only where the DNA matches it firmly. The size field is filled for only some rows; it gives once, few, many or a size class.

D gene: .; J gene: TRBJ2-6; clone size: .; V gene: TRBV29-1; CDR3 protein: CSVETGANVLTF; CDR3 DNA: TGCAGCGTAGAGACAGGGGCCAACGTCCTGACTTTC
D gene: .; J gene: TRBJ1-2; clone size: .; V gene: TRBV19; CDR3 protein: CASNSWTARANYGYTF; CDR3 DNA: TGTGCCAGTAACTCCTGGACAGCCAGAGCTAACTATGGCTACACCTTC
D gene: TRBD1; J gene: TRBJ2-7; clone size: few; V gene: TRBV11-3; CDR3 protein: CASSNTDWGQGDVEQYF; CDR3 DNA: TGTGCCAGCAGCAATACCGACTGGGGACAGGGGGATGTCGAGCAGTACTTC
D gene: TRBD1; J gene: TRBJ2-2; clone size: .; V gene: TRBV5-1; CDR3 protein: CASSWYPTGQTGELFF; CDR3 DNA: TGCGCCAGCAGCTGGTATCCGACAGGGCAGACCGGGGAGCTGTTTTTT
D gene: .; J gene: TRBJ2-2; clone size: .; V gene: TRBV6-6; CDR3 protein: CASSQTFTGELFF; CDR3 DNA: TGTGCCAGCAGTCAGACATTCACCGGGGAGCTGTTTTTT
D gene: .; J gene: TRBJ2-7; clone size: .; V gene: TRBV10-2; CDR3 protein: CASSDRTYEQYF; CDR3 DNA: TGCGCCAGCAGTGACAGGACCTACGAGCAGTACTTC
D gene: TRBD2; J gene: TRBJ2-7; clone size: .; V gene: TRBV7-9; CDR3 protein: CASSSRGGSYEQYF; CDR3 DNA: TGTGCCAGCAGCTCCCGGGGGGGGTCCTACGAGCAGTACTTC
D gene: TRBD1; J gene: TRBJ2-2; clone size: once; V gene: TRBV7-8; CDR3 protein: CASSSPDRAGTGELFF; CDR3 DNA: TGTGCCAGCAGCTCCCCGGACAGGGCGGGTACCGGGGAGCTGTTTTTT
D gene: TRBD1; J gene: TRBJ1-1; clone size: .; V gene: TRBV6-5; CDR3 protein: CASSRTGGGTEAFF; CDR3 DNA: TGTGCCAGCAGTCGGACAGGGGGTGGTACTGAAGCTTTCTTT
D gene: TRBD1; J gene: TRBJ1-5; clone size: .; V gene: TRBV19; CDR3 protein: CASSGGTGGNQPQHF; CDR3 DNA: TGTGCCAGTAGTGGGGGGACAGGGGGGAATCAGCCCCAGCATTTT
D gene: TRBD1; J gene: TRBJ1-1; clone size: .; V gene: TRBV14; CDR3 protein: CASSIPGQLNTEAFF; CDR3 DNA: TGTGCCAGCTCAATTCCGGGACAGCTGAACACTGAAGCTTTCTTT
D gene: TRBD2; J gene: TRBJ2-1; clone size: .; V gene: TRBV4-1; CDR3 protein: CASSQVAGSSYNEQFF; CDR3 DNA: TGCGCCAGCAGCCAAGTAGCGGGTAGCTCCTACAATGAGCAGTTCTTC
D gene: .; J gene: TRBJ2-7; clone size: .; V gene: TRBV7-3; CDR3 protein: CASSLTHRTSSYEQYF; CDR3 DNA: TGTGCCAGCAGCTTAACCCACCGGACCAGCTCCTACGAGCAGTACTTC
D gene: TRBD2; J gene: TRBJ2-3; clone size: .; V gene: TRBV11-2; CDR3 protein: CASRETGTRHDTQYF; CDR3 DNA: TGTGCCAGCAGGGAGACCGGGACTAGACACGATACGCAGTATTTT
D gene: TRBD2; J gene: TRBJ2-1; clone size: .; V gene: TRBV5-1; CDR3 protein: CASSVTSGDEQFF; CDR3 DNA: TGCGCCAGCAGCGTGACTAGCGGAGATGAGCAGTTCTTC
D gene: .; J gene: TRBJ2-7; clone size: .; V gene: TRBV29-1; CDR3 protein: CSVRQGPYEQYF; CDR3 DNA: TGCAGCGTTAGGCAGGGGCCTTACGAGCAGTACTTC
D gene: TRBD2; J gene: TRBJ2-1; clone size: .; V gene: TRBV9; CDR3 protein: CASSATGTSGREGLNEQFF; CDR3 DNA: TGTGCCAGCAGCGCCACTGGGACTAGCGGGAGGGAGGGGCTAAATGAGCAGTTCTTC
D gene: .; J gene: TRBJ1-2; clone size: .; V gene: TRBV19; CDR3 protein: CASSPGALGGYTF; CDR3 DNA: TGTGCCAGTAGTCCGGGGGCCCTTGGTGGCTACACCTTC
D gene: TRBD1; J gene: TRBJ2-1; clone size: once; V gene: TRBV19; CDR3 protein: CASSIVTGDEQFF; CDR3 DNA: TGTGCCAGTAGTATAGTCACAGGGGATGAGCAGTTCTTC
D gene: TRBD1; J gene: TRBJ1-1; clone size: .; V gene: TRBV7-9; CDR3 protein: CASSLSQGANLNTEAFF; CDR3 DNA: TGTGCCAGCAGCCTATCACAGGGGGCCAACCTGAACACTGAAGCTTTCTTT
D gene: .; J gene: TRBJ1-1; clone size: once; V gene: TRBV7-9; CDR3 protein: CASSPKGQTLNTEAFF; CDR3 DNA: TGTGCCAGCAGCCCAAAGGGGCAAACCTTGAACACTGAAGCTTTCTTT
D gene: TRBD1; J gene: TRBJ2-2; clone size: .; V gene: TRBV7-9; CDR3 protein: CASSFWTGGTGELFF; CDR3 DNA: TGTGCCAGCAGCTTCTGGACAGGGGGCACCGGGGAGCTGTTTTTT
D gene: TRBD1; J gene: TRBJ2-7; clone size: .; V gene: TRBV27; CDR3 protein: CASSLSGTDYEQYF; CDR3 DNA: TGTGCCAGCAGTTTATCCGGGACAGATTACGAGCAGTACTTC
D gene: .; J gene: TRBJ2-1; clone size: once; V gene: TRBV5-1; CDR3 protein: CASRLWRDHNEQFF; CDR3 DNA: TGCGCCAGCAGATTATGGCGGGACCACAATGAGCAGTTCTTC